This entry lists 23 T cell receptor beta chains sequenced from one sample in a study of shared clonotypes between healthy human individuals. Sequencing was performed with immunoSEQ multiplex PCR; in TCRdb, only in-frame clones are kept and a portion is missing. The sample has over a million clones, about 77% seen once. Sequencing input: memory CD4+ T cells sorted from blood. Subset reported: CD45RA-negative fraction. These receptors were collected from a man between 18 and 35 years old in good health.

The CDR3 nucleotides read TGTGCCAGCATCTGGACAGCGAATCAGCCCCAGCATTTT. It specifies CASIWTANQPQHF. This chain connects TRBV6-4 to TRBJ1-5, with D possibly being TRBD1 (6 bases). Per the germline V gene, CDR1 is MRHNA and CDR2 is SNTAGT. With 7 bases removed from V and 4 bases from J, the gap between germline ends came to 11 bases. This CDR3 is 13 amino acids long.

The chain employs TRBV5-1 and TRBJ2-2, with 10 bases fitting TRBD1. Per the germline V gene, CDR1 is SGHRS and CDR2 is YFSETQ. The CDR3 sequence is 15 residues long. Trimming removed 3 bases from V and 2 bases from J; junction bases left unmatched: 1. The CDR3 DNA reads TGCGCCAGCAGCTGGGACAGGGGAAACACCGGGGAGCTGTTTTTT. Its translation: CASSWDRGNTGELFF.

This clone has just one count. V is TRBV18 and J is TRBJ2-4; 7 nucleotides line up with TRBD2. V lost 2 bases and J lost 0; bases outside the gene matches: 7. This CDR3 contains 17 residues. Germline CDR1 KGHSH, CDR2 LQKENI. CDR3 DNA sequence: TGTGCCAGCTCACCATACGCTAGCGGCCTAGCCAAAAACATTCAGTACTTC. Translated, it gives CASSPYASGLAKNIQYF.

As DNA, the CDR3 is TGCGCCAGCAGCCAAGCCGGGACAGACACAGATACGCAGTATTTT. It specifies CASSQAGTDTDTQYF. The rearrangement uses TRBV4-1 and TRBJ2-3; 7 positions agree with TRBD1. The ends lost 1 base at V and 2 bases at J; junction bases unmatched: 3. The germline gives CDR1 MGHRA, CDR2 YSYEKL. The CDR3 runs to 15 residues.

The chain couples TRBV27 to TRBJ2-1; 8 bases agree with TRBD2. The J segment lost 6 bases and the V segment lost 7 bases, leaving 8 bases of the junction unmatched. This CDR3 spans 14 amino acids. The germline V gene encodes CDR1 MNHEY and CDR2 SMNVEV (reference sequence). CDR3 amino acids: CASIGGGSPNEQFF. DNA of the CDR3: TGTGCCAGCATCGGGGGGGGGTCCCCCAATGAGCAGTTCTTC.

This clone was seen a single time. The chain employs TRBV12-5 and TRBJ2-3; D is unresolved. Germline V gene sequence: CDR1 LGHNT, CDR2 FRNRAP. Trimming shortened V by 6 bases and J by 2 bases, and 3 bases separated the two germline ends. The CDR3 contains 11 residues. Here the CDR3 reads CASGPTDTQYF. CDR3 DNA: TGTGCTAGTGGGCCCACAGATACGCAGTATTTT.

The V gene is TRBV6-6, the J gene TRBJ2-3; 10 nucleotides agree with TRBD1. V trimming: 4 bases; J trimming: 4 bases; junction bases outside the gene matches: 8. The germline V gene encodes CDR1 MNHNY and CDR2 SVGAGI (reference sequence). The CDR3 is 16 amino acids. The CDR3 nucleotides read TGTGCCAGCAGTTCCGGGGGACAGGGGATCGCAGATACGCAGTATTTT. Translating gives CASSSGGQGIADTQYF.

The chain links TRBV12-2 to TRBJ1-2; the listed D gene, TRBD1, was not tested against the DNA. TRBV12-2 is given as a pseudogene. CDR3 length equals 18 residues. Written as DNA, the CDR3 is TGTGCAAGTCGCTTAGGTGGGACAGGGACAAGGAGACGGTATGGCTACACCTTC. Its translation is CASRLGGTGTRRRYGYTF.

This clone was recorded at least ten times. The same CDR3 can be traced to other DNA sequences in this sample. The J gene is TRBJ1-4, the V gene TRBV19; TRBD1 matches 8 bases. The junction had 2 bases not matched to a gene; V was cut back by 1 base and J by 7 bases. CDR1 and CDR2 (germline): LNHDA, SQIVND (reference sequence). CDR3 length: 14 amino acids. The CDR3 here is CASSIGTGREKLFF. The CDR3, as DNA: TGTGCCAGTAGTATAGGGACAGGGCGTGAAAAACTGTTTTTT.

The V call is TRBV12-5, the J call TRBJ2-7, with D tentatively TRBD1 or TRBD2 (5 bases each). In germline, CDR1 is LGHNT, CDR2 FRNRAP. The CDR3 spans 14 residues. Deletions cut 6 bases from V and 0 bases from J, with 12 bases between. The CDR3 spells CASGRTSGSYEQYF. The CDR3 nucleotides read TGTGCTAGTGGCCGGACAAGCGGCTCCTACGAGCAGTACTTC. Using reference TRBV12-5 and TRBJ2-7 for the parts outside the CDR3, the full variable domain is DARVTQTPRHKVTEMGQEVTMRCQPILGHNTVFWYRQTMMQGLELLAYFRNRAPLDDSGMPKDRFSAEMPDATLATLKIQPSEPRDSAVYFCASGRTSGSYEQYFGPGTRLTVT.

The rearrangement links TRBV4-2 to TRBJ1-5; the D is unclear. V gave up 0 bases and J gave up 1 base, with 10 bases separating them. The CDR3 spans 16 residues. The V gene's germline CDR1 is LGHNA and CDR2 YNFKEQ. The CDR3 bases are TGTGCCAGCAGCCAAGAACAAGGTTCGAGCAATCAGCCCCAGCATTTT. Amino acids: CASSQEQGSSNQPQHF.

Worth noting for this clone: This sequence may be a read error, since a much larger clone differs from it by one base. J is TRBJ2-1 and V is TRBV5-8; 11 nucleotides line up with TRBD1. Germline CDR1 is SGHTS and CDR2 is YDEGEE. Trimming took 2 bases from V and 3 from J; bases not matched to a gene: 1. The CDR3 is 15 amino acids. The CDR3 sequence is CASSLGTGGYNEQFF. Written as DNA, the CDR3 is TGTGCCAGCAGCTTAGGGACAGGGGGCTACAATGAGCAGTTCTTC. The full variable domain, in which reference TRBV5-8 and TRBJ2-1 provide the parts outside the CDR3, is EAGVTQSPTHLIKTRGQQATLRCSPISGHTSVYWYQQALGLGLQFLLWYDEGEERNRGNFPPRFSGRQFPNYSSELNVNALELEDSALYLCASSLGTGGYNEQFFGPGTRLTVL.

The chain is built from TRBV7-9 and TRBJ2-7, with D perhaps TRBD1 (5 bases). CDR3 size: 17 residues. The germline CDR1 and CDR2 sequences are SEHNR and FQNEAQ (reference sequence). The ends were cut back, 5 bases at V and 2 bases at J, with 22 bases in the middle. CDR3 residues: CASSQPSRPGSTYEQYF. CDR3 DNA: TGTGCCAGCAGCCAACCCTCCCGCCCAGGGTCCACCTACGAGCAGTACTTC.

The chain is built from TRBV2 and TRBJ2-5, with D hard to call. This CDR3 contains 11 residues. V was trimmed by 2 bases and J by 3 bases, leaving 1 base between them. Germline assignment: CDR1 SNHLY and CDR2 FYNNEI. CDR3 sequence (DNA): TGTGCCAGCAGTGAAAAAGAGACCCAGTACTTC. It is translated as CASSEKETQYF.

V usage is TRBV5-4 and J usage is TRBJ2-5; D might be TRBD1 (6 bases). Germline CDR1 is SGHNT and CDR2 is YYREEE (reference sequence). The V gene lost 3 bases and the J gene lost 4 bases, with 10 bases spanning the gap. The CDR3 is 13 residues long. CDR3 protein: CASSWTEGETQYF. CDR3 DNA sequence: TGTGCCAGCAGCTGGACAGAGGGAGAGACCCAGTACTTC.

The chain couples TRBV19 to TRBJ1-5; D unclear. Trimming stripped 4 bases from V and 0 bases from J, with 13 bases between. CDR1 LNHDA and CDR2 SQIVND come from the germline V gene (reference sequence). This CDR3 contains 16 residues. The CDR3 loop reads CASSRVAGISNQPQHF. CDR3 nucleotides: TGTGCCAGTAGTAGGGTGGCGGGGATTAGCAATCAGCCCCAGCATTTT.

A few counts support this clone. V gene TRBV28 combines with J gene TRBJ1-1; D perhaps matches TRBD1 (5 bases). Trimming took off 5 bases at V and 2 bases at J, with 18 bases between the two ends. Germline CDR1 MDHEN, CDR2 SYDVKM. The CDR3 is made up of 16 amino acids. The CDR3 region is CASSPLPQGFNTEAFF. The DNA for the CDR3 is TGTGCCAGCAGTCCGCTCCCCCAGGGTTTCAACACTGAAGCTTTCTTT.

This chain links TRBV4-1 with TRBJ2-2; 10 nucleotides match TRBD2. After removal of 1 base from V and 5 bases from J, the junction contained 16 bases not matched to a gene. Germline assignment: CDR1 MGHRA and CDR2 YSYEKL. This CDR3 is 20 amino acids long. The CDR3 DNA follows: TGCGCCAGCAGCCAAGTTAATCGAGCGGGAGGGCCGCTGGGTACCGGGGAGCTGTTTTTT. Protein product: CASSQVNRAGGPLGTGELFF.

In DNA, the CDR3 is TGTGCCAGCAGCAAAGGGCGGCCAAATCAGCCCCAGCATTTT. The encoded protein is CASSKGRPNQPQHF. The V gene is TRBV21-1, the J gene TRBJ1-5. TRBV21-1 is a recognized pseudogene. This CDR3 comprises 14 residues.

This chain links TRBV10-1 with TRBJ2-2; 7 nucleotides match TRBD1. CDR3 length: 14 residues. V lost 9 bases, J lost 1 base, and 5 bases stayed unmatched. Germline lookup yields CDR1 WNHNN and CDR2 SYGVQD (reference sequence). The CDR3 is CASHRDRNTGELFF. The CDR3 region has the DNA TGCGCCAGTCACCGGGACAGGAACACCGGGGAGCTGTTTTTT.

The rearrangement joins TRBV5-1 to TRBJ2-7; D is unclear. Germline-derived CDR1 and CDR2 are SGHRS and YFSETQ. The CDR3 totals 12 residues. V shed 0 bases and J shed 5 bases, with 6 bases lying between them. DNA for the CDR3: TGCGCCAGCAGCTTGGCAGAGAACGAGCAGTACTTC. This translates into CASSLAENEQYF.

This clone was seen many times. This specimen includes other DNA sequences encoding the same CDR3. J is TRBJ2-5 and V is TRBV27, with TRBD1 matching 7 bases. V lost 6 bases and J lost 2; bases outside the gene matches: 6. The CDR3 extends over 14 amino acids. The germline V gene has CDR1 MNHEY and CDR2 SMNVEV (reference sequence). CDR3 residues: CASSLTGNQETQYF. In DNA form, the CDR3 reads TGTGCCAGCAGCCTGACAGGGAATCAAGAGACCCAGTACTTC.

The chain couples TRBV19 to TRBJ1-1; D gene ambiguous. This CDR3 is 12 amino acids long. V lost 6 bases, J lost 4 bases, and 9 bases lay in between. CDR1 and CDR2 (germline): LNHDA, SQIVND (reference sequence). This chain's CDR3 is CASRPAGTEAFF. DNA of the CDR3: TGTGCCAGTAGGCCCGCGGGCACTGAAGCTTTCTTT.